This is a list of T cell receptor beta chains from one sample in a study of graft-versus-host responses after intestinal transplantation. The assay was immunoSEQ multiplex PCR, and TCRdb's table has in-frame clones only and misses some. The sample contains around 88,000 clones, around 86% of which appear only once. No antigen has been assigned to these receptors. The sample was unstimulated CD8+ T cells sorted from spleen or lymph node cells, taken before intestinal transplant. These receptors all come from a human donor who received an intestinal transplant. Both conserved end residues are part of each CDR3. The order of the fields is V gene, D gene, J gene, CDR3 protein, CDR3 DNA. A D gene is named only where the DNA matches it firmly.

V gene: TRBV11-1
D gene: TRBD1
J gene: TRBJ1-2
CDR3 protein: CASSFPGQPYGYTF
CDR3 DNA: TGTGCCAGCAGCTTCCCGGGACAGCCTTATGGCTACACCTTC

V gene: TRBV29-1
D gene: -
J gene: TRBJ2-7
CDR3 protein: CSVGTLVSGGQHF
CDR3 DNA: TGCAGCGTGGGAACTCTAGTGTCTGGCGGGCAGCACTTC

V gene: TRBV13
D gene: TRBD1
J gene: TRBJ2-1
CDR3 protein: CASSAPGQGAVNEQFF
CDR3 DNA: TGTGCCAGCAGCGCGCCGGGACAGGGGGCAGTCAATGAGCAGTTCTTC

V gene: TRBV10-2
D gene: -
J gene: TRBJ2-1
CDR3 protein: CASSEERGANNEQFF
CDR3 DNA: TGCGCCAGCAGTGAGGAACGGGGGGCAAACAATGAGCAGTTCTTC

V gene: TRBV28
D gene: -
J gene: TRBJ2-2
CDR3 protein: CASSFRPRPSGELFF
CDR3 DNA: TGTGCCAGCAGTTTCAGGCCTAGACCCTCCGGGGAGCTGTTTTTT

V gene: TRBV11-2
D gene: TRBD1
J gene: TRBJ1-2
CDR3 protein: CASSSISGQGYDGYTF
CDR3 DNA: TGTGCCAGCAGCTCCATCTCGGGACAGGGTTACGATGGCTACACCTTC

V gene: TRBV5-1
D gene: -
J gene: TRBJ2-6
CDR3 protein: CASSFLLSGANVLTF
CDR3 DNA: TGCGCCAGCAGCTTTTTGCTATCTGGGGCCAACGTCCTGACTTTC

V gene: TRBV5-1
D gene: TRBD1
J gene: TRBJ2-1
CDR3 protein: CASSSGTGGDEQFF
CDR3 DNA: TGCGCCAGCAGCTCCGGGACAGGGGGGGATGAGCAGTTCTTC

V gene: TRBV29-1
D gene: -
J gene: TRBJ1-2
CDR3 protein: CSVRPTGYGYTF
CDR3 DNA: TGCAGCGTTCGCCCGACAGGCTATGGCTACACCTTC

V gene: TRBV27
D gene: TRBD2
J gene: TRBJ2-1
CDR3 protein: CATRLAGSYNEQFF
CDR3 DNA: TGTGCCACCAGACTAGCGGGATCCTACAATGAGCAGTTCTTC

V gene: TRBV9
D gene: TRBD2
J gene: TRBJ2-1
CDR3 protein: CASSVVGLAGGGWRSSYNEQFF
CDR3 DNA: TGTGCCAGCAGCGTAGTGGGGCTAGCGGGAGGAGGGTGGCGGAGCTCCTACAATGAGCAGTTCTTC

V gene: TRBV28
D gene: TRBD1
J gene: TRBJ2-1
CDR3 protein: CASSWTGWGEQFF
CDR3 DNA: TGTGCCAGCAGTTGGACAGGGTGGGGTGAGCAGTTCTTC

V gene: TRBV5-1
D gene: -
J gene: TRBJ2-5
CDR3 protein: CASSLYQETQYF
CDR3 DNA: TGCGCCAGCAGCTTATACCAAGAGACCCAGTACTTC

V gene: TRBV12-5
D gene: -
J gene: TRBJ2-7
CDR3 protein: CASGLATSGPPQPYEQYF
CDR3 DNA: TGTGCTAGTGGTTTGGCCACCTCCGGGCCCCCGCAGCCCTACGAGCAGTACTTC

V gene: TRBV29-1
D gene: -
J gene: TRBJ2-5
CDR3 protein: CSVEEGGLSQETQYF
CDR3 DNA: TGCAGCGTTGAAGAAGGGGGGTTGTCCCAAGAGACCCAGTACTTC

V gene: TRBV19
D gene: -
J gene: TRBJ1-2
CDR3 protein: CATSLLDYGYTF
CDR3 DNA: TGTGCCACTTCACTACTAGACTATGGCTACACCTTC

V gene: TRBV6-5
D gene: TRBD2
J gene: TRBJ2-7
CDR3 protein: CASSYVSSGRRHEQYF
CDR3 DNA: TGTGCCAGCAGTTACGTATCTAGCGGGAGGAGGCACGAGCAGTACTTC

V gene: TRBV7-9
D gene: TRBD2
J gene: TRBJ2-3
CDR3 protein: CASSLVRNLAGNADTQYF
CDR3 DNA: TGTGCCAGCAGCTTAGTTCGCAACCTAGCGGGTAACGCAGATACGCAGTATTTT